This entry concerns a single TCR beta chain. Antigen specificity is unknown. Doses given second, at about 4 or about 12 weeks, were pooled. This sample was included in a study of T cell responses to AZD1222 COVID-19 vaccine. Study-level results: Spike-specific TCR breadth and depth were elevated following two AZD1222 doses. Among those given AZD1222, only 5 to 7 were seropositive at baseline.

Germline CDR1 SEHNR, CDR2 FQNEAQ (reference sequence). CDR3 size: 15 residues. V was trimmed by 1 base and J by 0 bases, leaving 9 bases between them. Here immunoSEQ multiplex PCR was the method, and the copy in TCRdb shows in-frame clones only, minus some. The sample yields approximately 170,000 clones, roughly 87% seen once. This specimen was peripheral blood, taken 28 days after the second AZD1222 dose. The sequence derives from an adult who received the AZD1222 COVID-19 vaccine. J is TRBJ1-2 and V is TRBV7-9; possibly TRBD1 for D (6 bases). The DNA of the CDR3 is TGTGCCAGCAGCTTAGGACAGGCTCCTAACTATGGCTACACCTTC. As protein: CASSLGQAPNYGYTF.